The 6 T cell receptor beta chains reported below all come from one sample, sequenced in a study of response to subunit inactivated influenza vaccine. TCRdb itself ran the RT-PCR reads through MiXCR, one entry per CDR3 protein. The repertoire holds some 540,000 distinct CDR3 sequences, with under 30% as singletons. These data were also filed under a second study, of T cells expressing NK-cell markers. This second study says: With UMIs, 5'RACE template switching was used to make TCR beta cDNA.

The material was CD4+ T cells sorted from PBMCs, obtained 11 to 12 days after vaccination. These receptors were obtained from a man between 45 and 60 years old who received an inactivated influenza vaccine.

This clonotype was detected a few times. This rearrangement joins TRBV6-1 to TRBJ2-7; TRBD1 matches 7 bases. The V gene's germline CDR1 is MNHNS and CDR2 SASEGT. Germline trimming cut 3 bases from V and 10 bases from J; bases unmatched to any gene: 9. The CDR3 has 13 residues. DNA for the CDR3: TGTGCCAGCAGTGATTTCGGGACAGCCAATCAGTACTTC. This translates into CASSDFGTANQYF.

This clonotype was seen a few times. The chain links TRBV5-1 to TRBJ2-5; a possible D gene is TRBD1 (5 bases). This CDR3 is built from 14 residues. Deletions cut 4 bases from V and 5 bases from J, with 15 bases between. The germline CDR1 and CDR2 sequences are SGHRS and YFSETQ. CDR3 region: CASSGQGAMETQYF. CDR3 sequence (DNA): TGCGCCAGCAGCGGACAAGGAGCGATGGAGACCCAGTACTTC.

There are many counts of this clonotype. The CDR3 DNA reads as TGTGCCAGCAGCCTAGCTCCAAATCAGCCCCAGCATTTT. Residues: CASSLAPNQPQHF. The V gene is TRBV28, the J gene TRBJ1-5; D unclear. CDR3 length: 13 residues. The V and J ends lost 6 bases and 4 bases respectively, with 10 bases between them. CDR1 is MDHEN, CDR2 SYDVKM, per germline.

The chain links TRBV30 to TRBJ1-2; D remains ambiguous. Trimming left V 0 bases short and J 6 bases short, with 11 bases between. Germline CDR1 GTSNPN, CDR2 SVGIG (reference sequence). The CDR3 spans 13 residues. The CDR3 loop reads CAWSVQFGDGYTF. The CDR3 nucleotides are TGTGCCTGGAGTGTACAATTTGGGGATGGCTACACCTTC.

J is TRBJ2-3 and V is TRBV7-9; 10 bases line up with TRBD2. This CDR3 has 14 amino acids. J lost 4 bases, V lost 6 bases, and 4 bases had no gene match. Germline CDR1 and CDR2: SEHNR and FQNEAQ (reference sequence). CDR3 coding DNA: TGTGCCAGCAGTAAAGCGGGAGGGCCAGATACGCAGTATTTT. The encoded protein is CASSKAGGPDTQYF. The whole variable domain, remainder taken from reference TRBV7-9 and TRBJ2-3, is DTGVSQNPRHKITKRGQNVTFRCDPISEHNRLYWYRQTLGQGPEFLTYFQNEAQLEKSRLLSDRFSAERPKGSFSTLEIQRTEQGDSAMYLCASSKAGGPDTQYFGPGTRLTVL.

This clonotype was counted only a few times. The genes are TRBV30 and TRBJ2-7, with 7 positions matching TRBD2. V shed 0 bases, J shed 6 bases, and the junction held 8 bases outside the gene matches. Per the germline V gene, CDR1 is GTSNPN and CDR2 is SVGIG (reference sequence). The CDR3 extends over 14 amino acids. For the CDR3, the DNA is TGTGCCTGGAGTGTCGGGGGGATCACTGGCGAGCAGTACTTC. It is translated as CAWSVGGITGEQYF.